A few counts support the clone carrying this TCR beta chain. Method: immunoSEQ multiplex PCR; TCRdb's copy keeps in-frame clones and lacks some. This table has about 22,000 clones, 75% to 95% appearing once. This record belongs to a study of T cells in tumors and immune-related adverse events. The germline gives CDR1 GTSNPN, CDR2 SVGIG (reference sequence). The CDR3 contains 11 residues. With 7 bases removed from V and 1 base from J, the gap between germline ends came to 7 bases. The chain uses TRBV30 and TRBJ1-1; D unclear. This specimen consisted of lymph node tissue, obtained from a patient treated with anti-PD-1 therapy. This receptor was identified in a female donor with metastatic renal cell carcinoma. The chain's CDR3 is CAFERNTEAFF. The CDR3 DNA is TGTGCCTTCGAGAGGAACACTGAAGCTTTCTTT.